These 16 T cell receptor beta chains were sequenced from one sample in a study of OX40 agonist ivuxolimab in advanced cancers. Clones were sequenced by immunoSEQ multiplex PCR, and TCRdb holds only the in-frame ones, with some missing. The repertoire holds 60,000 to 65,000 clones, with about four fifths as singletons. The sequencing here drew on CD4+ or CD8+ T cells sorted from blood, taken in a trial of the OX40 agonist ivuxolimab. The receptors shown here come from an adult with an advanced solid tumor such as melanoma, head and neck, liver or kidney cancer.

This clone has just one count. The chain joins TRBV11-2 to TRBJ2-3, with 15 bases matching TRBD2. Trimming removed 4 bases from V and 5 bases from J; junction bases left unmatched: 7. The CDR3 has 17 residues. Germline CDR1 reads SGHAT; CDR2 reads FQNNGV. CDR3 sequence (DNA): TGTGCCAGCAGCTCGGGGACTAGCGGGGGGCGGCGAGATACGCAGTATTTT. Protein product: CASSSGTSGGRRDTQYF.

The rearrangement uses TRBV9 and TRBJ2-7; 7 positions agree with TRBD1. Trimming cost V 0 bases and J 1 base; bases outside gene matches: 4. This CDR3 is 15 amino acids long. Looked up from germline, CDR1 is SGDLS and CDR2 is YYNGEE. In nucleotides, the CDR3 is TGTGCCAGCAGCGTAGACGGGACAGCGTCCTACGAGCAGTACTTC. Protein sequence: CASSVDGTASYEQYF.

Concerning this clone itself: This same CDR3 is encoded by further DNA sequences in the sample. The V and J genes are TRBV28 and TRBJ1-5, with TRBD1 matching over 10 bases. This CDR3 has 14 residues. With 4 bases clipped from V and 4 bases from J, the junction kept 1 base outside the gene matches. Germline V gene lookup returns CDR1 MDHEN and CDR2 SYDVKM. The CDR3 DNA reads TGTGCCAGCAGTTCGGGACAGGGGAATCAGCCCCAGCATTTT. Its protein product is CASSSGQGNQPQHF. The variable domain in full, completed from reference TRBV28 and TRBJ1-5, reads DVKVTQSSRYLVKRTGEKVFLECVQDMDHENMFWYRQDPGLGLRLIYFSYDVKMKEKGDIPEGYSVSREKKERFSLILESASTNQTSMYLCASSSGQGNQPQHFGDGTRLSIL.

V usage is TRBV9 and J usage is TRBJ1-3; maybe TRBD1 (6 bases). V dropped 1 base and J dropped 3 bases, with 11 bases sitting between them. From germline, CDR1 is SGDLS and CDR2 YYNGEE. This CDR3 comprises 15 residues. In nucleotides, the CDR3 is TGTGCCAGCAGCGTAACAGGGAATTTTGGAAACACCATATATTTT. This translates into CASSVTGNFGNTIYF.

This clone was seen only a few times. The rearrangement links TRBV4-1 to TRBJ1-5; 8 positions agree with TRBD1. The CDR3 is made up of 15 amino acids. Germline values: CDR1 MGHRA, CDR2 YSYEKL. The ends lost 5 bases at V and 3 bases at J; junction bases unmatched: 6. The CDR3 protein is CASSVYRGDNQPQHF. DNA for the CDR3: TGCGCCAGCAGCGTATACAGGGGGGACAATCAGCCCCAGCATTTT.

CDR3 amino acids: CASSVGPSGRPTDTQYF. The CDR3 DNA reads TGTGCCAGCAGCGTAGGTCCTAGCGGGAGGCCCACAGATACGCAGTATTTT. The genes are TRBV9 and TRBJ2-3; 11 bases are shared with TRBD2. Germline CDR1 and CDR2: SGDLS and YYNGEE. The CDR3 is made up of 17 amino acids. The V gene end was trimmed by 0 bases and the J gene end by 2 bases; junction bases not matched to a gene: 5.

The chain uses TRBV27 and TRBJ2-2, with no clear D. Per germline, CDR1 MNHEY and CDR2 SMNVEV (reference sequence). Trimming cost V 1 base and J 8 bases, with 8 bases left between them. The CDR3 runs 13 residues. In DNA, the CDR3 is TGTGCCAGCAGTTTATATTCTTCTGGGGAGCTGTTTTTT. This codes for CASSLYSSGELFF.

The gene calls are TRBV19 and TRBJ2-7; TRBD1 agrees at 7 bases. The CDR3 has 15 residues. Germline values: CDR1 LNHDA, CDR2 SQIVND (reference sequence). The V gene end was trimmed by 5 bases and the J gene end by 6 bases; junction bases not matched to a gene: 13. CDR3 loop: CASSASGTVPGEQYF. The DNA of the CDR3 is TGTGCCAGTAGTGCCTCCGGGACAGTCCCTGGCGAGCAGTACTTC.

V usage is TRBV27 and J usage is TRBJ1-2; D might be TRBD1 (5 bases). Germline values: CDR1 MNHEY, CDR2 SMNVEV (reference sequence). V was trimmed by 2 bases and J by 4 bases, leaving 8 bases between them. The CDR3 sequence is 13 residues long. The chain's CDR3 is CASSLQGGYGYTF. The DNA of the CDR3 is TGTGCCAGCAGTTTACAGGGAGGCTATGGCTACACCTTC.

This chain links TRBV7-2 with TRBJ2-3, with D perhaps assigned TRBD1 or TRBD2 (6 bases each). V was clipped by 5 bases and J by 4 bases, with 16 bases between them. The CDR3 runs 15 residues. Germline values: CDR1 SGHTA, CDR2 FQGNSA. CDR3 loop: CASSLSGAGADTQYF. The DNA of the CDR3 is TGTGCCAGCAGCCTATCGGGGGCAGGGGCAGATACGCAGTATTTT.

The chain combines TRBV7-9 with TRBJ2-2; D is unclear. The CDR3 consists of 16 residues. Germline V gene data show CDR1 as SEHNR and CDR2 as FQNEAQ (reference sequence). The V end was cut by 5 bases, the J end by 1 base, with 14 bases between. The CDR3 spells CASSPTGQVNTGELFF. CDR3 sequence (DNA): TGTGCCAGCAGCCCGACTGGGCAGGTGAACACCGGGGAGCTGTTTTTT.

The genes are TRBV6-4 and TRBJ1-1, with TRBD1 matching 9 bases. Trimming removed 5 bases from V and 6 bases from J; junction bases left unmatched: 7. Germline-derived CDR1 and CDR2 are MRHNA and SNTAGT. CDR3 length equals 14 residues. The CDR3 region has the DNA TGTGCCAGCAGTCCGGACAGGGGCTTCTCTGAAGCTTTCTTT. As protein: CASSPDRGFSEAFF.

The DNA of the CDR3 is TGTGCCAGCAGCTTAGATTTTCCGTCTGAGCAGTTCTTC. Its protein is CASSLDFPSEQFF. The rearrangement links TRBV11-3 to TRBJ2-1; D gene ambiguous. Germline CDR1 is SGHNT and CDR2 is YENEEA. The CDR3 loop spans 13 amino acids. V was clipped by 0 bases and J by 9 bases, with 9 bases between them.

The gene calls are TRBV9 and TRBJ2-2; D remains unclear. The CDR3 totals 15 residues. CDR1 SGDLS and CDR2 YYNGEE come from the germline V gene. Trimming took 2 bases from V and 7 from J, leaving 15 bases between them. CDR3 nucleotides: TGTGCCAGCAGCGTTGATTCTGCCGGAAACGGGGAGCTGTTTTTT. It encodes CASSVDSAGNGELFF.

The V gene is TRBV4-3, the J gene TRBJ2-1; 9 bases line up with TRBD1. Trimming took 1 base from V and 4 from J; bases not matched to a gene: 8. CDR1 is LGHNA and CDR2 is YSLEER in the germline V gene. CDR3 length: 17 residues. DNA of the CDR3: TGCGCCAGCAGCCAAGCCGGGACAGGGTCTAGTTACAATGAGCAGTTCTTC. Protein: CASSQAGTGSSYNEQFF.

The chain employs TRBV7-9 and TRBJ1-1, with TRBD1 as a possible D gene (5 bases). The germline V gene encodes CDR1 SEHNR and CDR2 FQNEAQ (reference sequence). CDR3 length equals 15 residues. V was cut by 5 bases and J by 4 bases, with 17 bases left in between. The CDR3 DNA follows: TGTGCCAGCAGCCCTCCCCTTAGTGGGGGCACTGAAGCTTTCTTT. Its translation: CASSPPLSGGTEAFF.